Included here is one T cell receptor beta chain sequence, with context. This table comes from immunoSEQ multiplex PCR, and its TCRdb copy is limited to in-frame clones, with some not included. The sample carries some 150,000 clones, around nine tenths recorded once. V shed 4 bases and J 0 bases; nucleotides not matched to a gene: 5. Per the germline V gene, CDR1 is KGHDR and CDR2 is SFDVKD. The CDR3 spans 15 residues. The data stem from a study of T cell responses to AZD1222 COVID-19 vaccine. Study context: Samples with a second dose at about 4 or about 12 weeks were pooled together.

The rearrangement uses TRBV24-1 and TRBJ2-7; TRBD1 agrees at 7 bases. The sample consisted of peripheral blood, taken on day 0 of AZD1222 vaccination. The receptor comes from an adult in good health. The CDR3 DNA is TGTGCCACCAGTGAATCGGGACAGAGCTCCTACGAGCAGTACTTC. It translates to CATSESGQSSYEQYF.